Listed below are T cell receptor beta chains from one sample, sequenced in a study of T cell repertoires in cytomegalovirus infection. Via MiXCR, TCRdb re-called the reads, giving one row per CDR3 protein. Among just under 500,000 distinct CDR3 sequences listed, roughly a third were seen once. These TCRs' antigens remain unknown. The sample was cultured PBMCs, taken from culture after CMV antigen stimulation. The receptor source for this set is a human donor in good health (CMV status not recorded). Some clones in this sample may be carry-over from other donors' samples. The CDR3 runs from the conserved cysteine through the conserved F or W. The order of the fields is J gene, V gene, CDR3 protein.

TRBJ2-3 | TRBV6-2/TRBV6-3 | CASSQETGGPSSTDTQYF
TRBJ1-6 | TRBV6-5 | CASSYRDGTGSYNSPLHF
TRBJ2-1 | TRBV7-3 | CASSLRRGGGDAEQFF
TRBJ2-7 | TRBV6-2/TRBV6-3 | CASSYSDSVAYEQYF
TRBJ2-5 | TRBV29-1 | CSVEGLADETQYF
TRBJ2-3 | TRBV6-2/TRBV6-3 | CASSYGFLAGEADTQYF
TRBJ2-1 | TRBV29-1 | CSTRGYNEQFF
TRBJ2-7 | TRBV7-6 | CASSFQAGGPDEQYF
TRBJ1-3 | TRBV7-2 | CASSLTRGGTGGNTIYF
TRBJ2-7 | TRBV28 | CASSLDARVTYEQYF
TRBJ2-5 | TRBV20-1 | CSAPRTGFKETQYF
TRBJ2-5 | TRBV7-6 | CASSPETWTQYF
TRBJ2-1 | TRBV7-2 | CASSFLVSSYNEQFF
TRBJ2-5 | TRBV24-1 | CATSDPTLGQETQYF
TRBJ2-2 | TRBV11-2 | CASSLVSGVNTGELFF
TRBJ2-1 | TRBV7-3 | CASSIRPSGANNEQFF